Listed here is a single T cell receptor (beta chain). Its specificity is unknown. The record originates from a study of graft-versus-host responses after intestinal transplantation. Study-level information: Transplants given to recipients were multivisceral, liver-intestinal, or isolated intestinal. Anti-thymocyte globulin induction, then tacrolimus and steroids for about three years, went to all recipients. Study outcomes and limitations: Recipient marrow showed GvH clones, some seen first in ileum or blood.

Sequencing used immunoSEQ multiplex PCR; TCRdb keeps in-frame clones, though not all of them. The sample yields about 12,000 clones, 83% seen once. This CDR3 contains 15 residues. V was pared by 3 bases and J by 7 bases, with 6 bases of the junction left unmatched. Germline CDR1 MNHEY, CDR2 SMNVEV (reference sequence). Source: PBMCs, taken approximately 19 weeks after transplant. The V and J genes are TRBV27 and TRBJ1-5, with TRBD1 identical over 10 bases. The TCR comes from a human patient who received an intestinal transplant, so some T cells may come from the graft donor. The CDR3 bases are TGTGCCAGCAGTTTGGGGACAGGGGCTTACCAGCCCCAGCATTTT. It specifies CASSLGTGAYQPQHF.